These 17 T cell receptor beta chains share one sample of origin, sequenced in a study of T cell responses to AZD1222 COVID-19 vaccine. This table comes from immunoSEQ multiplex PCR, and its TCRdb copy is limited to in-frame clones, with some not included. The sample lists about 120,000 clones; about 90% were seen once. This material consisted of peripheral blood, taken on day 0 of AZD1222 vaccination. The source of these receptors is an adult in good health.

The chain employs TRBV6-5 and TRBJ2-1; D is undetermined. V lost 8 bases to trimming and J lost 6 bases, with 11 bases between them. This CDR3 is built from 12 residues. Germline CDR1 MNHEY, CDR2 SVGAGI. The CDR3, as DNA: TGTGCCAGCCTGGATCACTTCAATGAGCAGTTCTTC. This codes for CASLDHFNEQFF.

This chain links TRBV14 with TRBJ2-2; D ambiguous. The CDR3 sequence is 13 residues long. Germline V lookup: CDR1 SGHDN, CDR2 FVKESK. The ends were cut back, 1 base at V and 2 bases at J, with 2 bases in the middle. CDR3 DNA sequence: TGTGCCAGCAGCCAAGTCAACACCGGGGAGCTGTTTTTT. Its protein product is CASSQVNTGELFF.

This clone was detected once. The chain has TRBV19 and TRBJ2-3; 8 bases line up with TRBD2. From germline, CDR1 is LNHDA and CDR2 SQIVND (reference sequence). CDR3 length: 16 residues. V was clipped by 10 bases and J by 0 bases; unmatched bases: 12. The CDR3 protein is CANSNSGTTSTDTQYF. As DNA, the CDR3 is TGTGCCAATTCCAATAGCGGGACCACTAGCACAGATACGCAGTATTTT.

The V and J genes are TRBV28 and TRBJ1-1; D is perhaps TRBD1 (5 bases). V dropped 7 bases and J dropped 6 bases, with 21 bases sitting between them. The V gene's germline CDR1 is MDHEN and CDR2 SYDVKM. There are 15 residues in the CDR3. CDR3 in DNA: TGTGCCAGCACCCTACCGGGTGAGGGACGCCCTGAAGCTTTCTTT. Amino acid sequence: CASTLPGEGRPEAFF.

V usage is TRBV19 and J usage is TRBJ2-7; TRBD1 matches 8 bases. J gave up 3 bases and V 5 bases, and 6 bases lay outside the gene matches. The germline gives CDR1 LNHDA, CDR2 SQIVND (reference sequence). CDR3 length: 14 residues. The CDR3 is CASSLDRAHYEQYF. CDR3 coding DNA: TGTGCCAGTAGTCTGGACAGGGCGCACTACGAGCAGTACTTC.

The chain recombines TRBV9 with TRBJ2-1, with D uncertain. This CDR3 spans 11 amino acids. The germline CDR1 and CDR2 sequences are SGDLS and YYNGEE. The germline V and J ends were trimmed by 4 bases and 12 bases, with 11 bases remaining between them. CDR3: CASSPLGPQFF. The DNA for the CDR3 is TGTGCCAGCAGCCCCCTAGGCCCGCAGTTCTTC.

The V and J genes are TRBV19 and TRBJ2-5, with unresolved D. Germline V CDR1 and CDR2: LNHDA, SQIVND (reference sequence). Trimming left V 5 bases short and J 3 bases short, with 10 bases between. The CDR3 spans 13 residues. The CDR3 protein is CASSVTWKETQYF. Written as DNA, the CDR3 is TGTGCCAGTAGTGTGACCTGGAAAGAGACCCAGTACTTC. Supplemented by reference TRBV19 and TRBJ2-5, the full variable domain reads DGGITQSPKYLFRKEGQNVTLSCEQNLNHDAMYWYRQDPGQGLRLIYYSQIVNDFQKGDIAEGYSVSREKKESFPLTVTSAQKNPTAFYLCASSVTWKETQYFGPGTRLLVL.

This chain connects TRBV5-6 to TRBJ1-4, with D possibly matching TRBD1 (5 bases). The V gene lost 0 bases and the J gene lost 5 bases, with 8 bases spanning the gap. Germline lookup yields CDR1 SGHDT and CDR2 YYEEEE. This CDR3 has 14 residues. CDR3 bases: TGTGCCAGCAGCTTGGGGGGGAGGAATGAAAAACTGTTTTTT. Translation: CASSLGGRNEKLFF.

This sequence joins TRBV5-5 and TRBJ1-6; D unresolved. The CDR3 totals 12 residues. In germline, CDR1 is SGHKS, CDR2 YYEKEE (reference sequence). Trimming cost V 0 bases and J 8 bases, with 3 bases left between them. The CDR3, as DNA: TGTGCCAGCAGCTTGGGAGATTCACCCCTCCACTTT. Protein: CASSLGDSPLHF.

The V gene is TRBV27, the J gene TRBJ1-5, with 9 bases identical to TRBD1. The CDR3 consists of 15 residues. CDR1 and CDR2 (germline): MNHEY, SMNVEV (reference sequence). V lost 6 bases to trimming and J lost 4 bases; unmatched junction nucleotides: 7. CDR3 residues: CASSLWGQGNQPQHF. As DNA, the CDR3 is TGTGCCAGCAGCCTTTGGGGACAGGGAAATCAGCCCCAGCATTTT.

The chain links TRBV24-1 to TRBJ1-1, with D hard to call. Trimming pared 8 bases from V and 5 bases from J, leaving 14 bases between. The CDR3 is 13 residues long. Germline V CDR1 and CDR2: KGHDR, SFDVKD. The CDR3 region has the DNA TGTGCCACCATGGCAGGACTTAGGACTGAAGCTTTCTTT. Protein product: CATMAGLRTEAFF.

The chain combines TRBV24-1 with TRBJ2-1; 8 nucleotides line up with TRBD1. The V segment lost 3 bases and the J segment 0 bases; nucleotides outside the gene matches: 9. Germline V gives CDR1 KGHDR, CDR2 SFDVKD. The CDR3 runs to 18 residues. The CDR3 coding sequence is TGTGCCACCAGTGATCCTGCAGGGGGCCTTAGCTCCTACAATGAGCAGTTCTTC. The encoded protein is CATSDPAGGLSSYNEQFF.

This clone was observed a single time. The chain is built from TRBV10-3 and TRBJ2-7; 7 bases are a match to TRBD2. The J segment lost 3 bases and the V segment lost 0 bases, leaving 5 bases of the junction unmatched. Germline V gene lookup returns CDR1 ENHRY and CDR2 SYGVKD. This CDR3 comprises 15 residues. The CDR3 spells CAISESSGEGYEQYF. The CDR3 DNA reads TGTGCCATCAGTGAGTCAAGCGGGGAGGGCTACGAGCAGTACTTC.

The chain recombines TRBV6-1 with TRBJ2-3; 8 bases fit TRBD2. J lost 2 bases, V lost 3 bases, and 4 bases had no gene match. The CDR3 extends over 15 amino acids. CDR1 is MNHNS, CDR2 SASEGT, per germline. The CDR3 DNA sequence: TGTGCCAGCAGTGAGTTCGGGGGGGTCACAGATACGCAGTATTTT. Its protein is CASSEFGGVTDTQYF.

V and J are TRBV10-3 and TRBJ1-4; D uncertain. CDR1 and CDR2 (germline): ENHRY, SYGVKD. With 2 bases removed from V and 5 bases from J, the gap between germline ends came to 9 bases. This CDR3 is built from 14 residues. The CDR3 here is CAISETPPNEKLFF. CDR3 nucleotides: TGTGCCATCAGTGAGACCCCGCCAAATGAAAAACTGTTTTTT.

The chain combines TRBV5-8 with TRBJ1-3; no reliable D call. V was clipped by 4 bases and J by 8 bases, with 7 bases between them. CDR3 length: 11 amino acids. Looked up from germline, CDR1 is SGHTS and CDR2 is YDEGEE. CDR3 DNA: TGTGCCAGCAGCCCCTATCACACCATATATTTT. It codes for CASSPYHTIYF.

The chain combines TRBV4-1 with TRBJ2-1; D may be TRBD1 (7 bases). The V gene lost 3 bases and the J gene lost 1 base, with 13 bases spanning the gap. Germline V gives CDR1 MGHRA, CDR2 YSYEKL. There are 16 residues in the CDR3. CDR3 DNA sequence: TGCGCCAGCAGCCACTGGACAGGAGGGTCCTACAATGAGCAGTTCTTC. Its translation: CASSHWTGGSYNEQFF.